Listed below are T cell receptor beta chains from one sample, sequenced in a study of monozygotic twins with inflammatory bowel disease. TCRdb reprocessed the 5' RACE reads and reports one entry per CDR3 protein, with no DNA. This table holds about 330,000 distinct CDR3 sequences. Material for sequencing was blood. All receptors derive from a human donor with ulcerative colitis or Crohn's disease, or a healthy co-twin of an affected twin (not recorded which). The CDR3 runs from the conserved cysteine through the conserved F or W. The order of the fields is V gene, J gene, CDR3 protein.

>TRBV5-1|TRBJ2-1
CASSLADGDEQFF
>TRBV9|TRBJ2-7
CASSGDNSYEQYF
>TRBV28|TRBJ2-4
CASQDRGLDIQYF
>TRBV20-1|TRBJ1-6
CSAPSSREPNSPLHF
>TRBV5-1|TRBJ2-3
CASSLNSYTDTQYF
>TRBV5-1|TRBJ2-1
CASRPSGGSDEQFF
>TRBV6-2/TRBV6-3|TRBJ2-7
CASDRTGNYEQYF
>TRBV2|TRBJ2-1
CASGSGLARNEQFF
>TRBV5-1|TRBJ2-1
CASSLGSTSWWNEQFF
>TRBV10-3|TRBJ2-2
CAISAPITGELFF
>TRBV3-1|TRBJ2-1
CASSQDWVRNEQFF
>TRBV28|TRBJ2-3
CASSSRTGWSTDTQYF
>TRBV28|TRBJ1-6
CASRARDGSPLHF
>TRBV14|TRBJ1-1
CASSQGGLDTEAFF
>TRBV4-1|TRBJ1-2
CASSRQTGDGYTF
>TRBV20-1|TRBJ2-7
CSAGGQGDYEQYF
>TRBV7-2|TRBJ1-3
CASRYAGDSGNTIYF
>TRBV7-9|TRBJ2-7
CASSQKREGGEQYF
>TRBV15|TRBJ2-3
CATSRATGVDTQYF
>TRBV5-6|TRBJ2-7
CASSYRARSYEQYF
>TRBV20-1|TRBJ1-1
CSASPGSGPEAFF
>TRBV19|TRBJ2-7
CASSESGGDYEQYF
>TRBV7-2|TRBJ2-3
CASSLRDLTDTQYF
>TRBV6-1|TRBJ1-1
CASGRDKGNTEAFF